The 29 T cell receptor beta chains listed next were all sequenced from one sample in a study of OX40 agonist ivuxolimab in advanced cancers. Libraries were prepared by immunoSEQ multiplex PCR; TCRdb keeps only in-frame clonotypes and omits some of them. The data contain under 80,000 clones, approximately 80% of them singletons. The specimen was CD4+ or CD8+ T cells sorted from blood, collected in a trial of the OX40 agonist ivuxolimab. Source of these receptors: an adult with an advanced solid tumor such as melanoma, head and neck, liver or kidney cancer.

This clone has only a few counts. CDR3 coding DNA: TGTGCCAGCAGCTTAGTGCCCGTCGGTATCTCTGGAAACACCATATATTTT. Amino acid sequence: CASSLVPVGISGNTIYF. V usage is TRBV7-2 and J usage is TRBJ1-3; D gene unclear. The CDR3 covers 17 residues. Looked up from germline, CDR1 is SGHTA and CDR2 is FQGNSA. Between the trimmed V and J ends, which lost 1 base and 0 bases, there was a span of 13 bases.

The J gene is TRBJ2-5, the V gene TRBV18; 7 bases match TRBD1. With V trimmed by 4 bases and J by 4 bases, 6 bases remained unmatched. CDR1 is KGHSH and CDR2 is LQKENI in the germline V gene. This CDR3 is 14 amino acids long. The CDR3 reads CASSRQRGRETQYF. CDR3 DNA: TGTGCCAGCTCACGCCAGAGGGGGCGAGAGACCCAGTACTTC.

J is TRBJ1-5 and V is TRBV6-1, with 10 positions matching TRBD1. CDR3 length: 15 residues. The V segment lost 8 bases and the J segment 6 bases; nucleotides outside the gene matches: 10. Germline V gene sequence: CDR1 MNHNS, CDR2 SASEGT. The CDR3 coding sequence is TGTGCCAGCCACACGCCGACAGGGGGCGTTCAGCCCCAGCATTTT. It codes for CASHTPTGGVQPQHF.

The rearrangement uses TRBV25-1 and TRBJ1-1; perhaps TRBD1 as D (5 bases). The CDR3 totals 15 residues. Germline CDR1 MGHDK, CDR2 SYGVNS. V was clipped by 1 base and J by 5 bases, with 14 bases between them. The CDR3 DNA sequence: TGTGCCAGCAGTGAATCACGACAGTTCGGAACTGAAGCTTTCTTT. It codes for CASSESRQFGTEAFF.

V gene TRBV29-1 combines with J gene TRBJ2-7; a weak D match, TRBD1 (6 bases). The germline V gene encodes CDR1 SQVTM and CDR2 ANQGSEA. V lost 2 bases to trimming and J lost 6 bases, with 8 bases between them. CDR3 length: 11 amino acids. This chain's CDR3 is CSVERGGEQYF. The CDR3 coding sequence is TGCAGCGTTGAAAGAGGGGGCGAGCAGTACTTC.

The V and J genes are TRBV5-1 and TRBJ2-7; TRBD1 aligns across 8 bases. With 2 bases clipped from V and 5 bases from J, the junction kept 9 bases outside the gene matches. This CDR3 is 15 amino acids long. Germline V gives CDR1 SGHRS, CDR2 YFSETQ. The CDR3 DNA reads TGCGCCAGCAGCTTAGCAGGACAGGGAGATAACGAGCAGTACTTC. Translation gives CASSLAGQGDNEQYF.

V gene TRBV11-2 combines with J gene TRBJ2-7; the D gene is possibly TRBD2 (6 bases). The CDR3 is 13 amino acids. Per germline, CDR1 SGHAT and CDR2 FQNNGV. V lost 1 base to trimming and J lost 6 bases, with 10 bases between them. The DNA for the CDR3 is TGTGCCAGCAGCTTAGCGGGAGCAGCCGAGCAGTACTTC. Translating it yields CASSLAGAAEQYF.

This clone showed up just a few times. The rearrangement joins TRBV6-7 to TRBJ2-7; possible D gene TRBD2, 6 bases. TRBV6-7 is an ORF, with its function uncertain. The V end lost 8 bases, the J end lost 2 bases, and 19 bases lay between the germline ends. The CDR3 covers 15 residues. In DNA, the CDR3 is TGTGCCAGCGGCTCAAACGGGGGAAGGACCTACGAGCAGTACTTC. This gives the protein CASGSNGGRTYEQYF.

This clone was seen a few times. The V and J genes are TRBV18 and TRBJ2-3; TRBD2 aligns across 8 bases. The CDR3 length is 14 residues. CDR1 and CDR2 (germline): KGHSH, LQKENI. V was pared by 4 bases and J by 1 base, with 1 base of the junction left unmatched. Written as DNA, the CDR3 is TGTGCCAGCTCACATAGCGGGGGCACAGATACGCAGTATTTT. Its protein is CASSHSGGTDTQYF. The entire variable domain, with the rest obtained from reference TRBV18 and TRBJ2-3, is as follows: NAGVMQNPRHLVRRRGQEARLRCSPMKGHSHVYWYRQLPEEGLKFMVYLQKENIIDESGMPKERFSAEFPKEGPSILRIQQVVRGDSAAYFCASSHSGGTDTQYFGPGTRLTVL.

V is TRBV10-2 and J is TRBJ2-5; D might be TRBD1 or TRBD2, each matching 5 bases. V was pared by 7 bases and J by 4 bases, with 19 bases between. The germline V gene encodes CDR1 WSHSY and CDR2 SAAADI. This CDR3 is built from 15 residues. CDR3 region: CASTFEGPRGETQYF. In DNA, the CDR3 is TGCGCCAGCACTTTTGAGGGACCTAGGGGAGAGACCCAGTACTTC.

The J gene is TRBJ2-7, the V gene TRBV27, with a tentative D call TRBD1 (6 bases). CDR3 length equals 12 residues. The V end was cut by 8 bases, the J end by 7 bases, with 15 bases between. Germline-derived CDR1 and CDR2 are MNHEY and SMNVEV (reference sequence). The CDR3 bases are TGTGCCAGCGGATACAGGGCGGCTGAGCAGTACTTC. This translates into CASGYRAAEQYF.

The V and J genes are TRBV5-4 and TRBJ1-2, with D possibly matching TRBD1 (5 bases). The CDR3 has 16 residues. CDR1 is SGHNT and CDR2 is YYREEE in the germline V gene (reference sequence). V lost 3 bases and J 7 bases, leaving 22 bases between the germline ends. CDR3 DNA: TGTGCCAGCAGCTCGGGGGGTGTTCGGCCCTTTTTTGGCTACACCTTC. It yields the protein CASSSGGVRPFFGYTF.

This chain uses TRBV2 with TRBJ1-1; D is perhaps TRBD1 (6 bases). The CDR3 loop spans 15 amino acids. Trimming removed 6 bases from V and 6 bases from J, with 20 bases in between. Per germline, CDR1 SNHLY and CDR2 FYNNEI. Here the CDR3 DNA reads TGTGCCAGCAGCCCAGATGGCAGGGGTAACGCTGAAGCTTTCTTT. Its translation is CASSPDGRGNAEAFF.

This rearrangement joins TRBV2 to TRBJ1-3; D might be TRBD1 (6 bases). The ends were cut back, 7 bases at V and 0 bases at J, with 16 bases in the middle. This CDR3 has 16 residues. CDR1 is SNHLY and CDR2 is FYNNEI in the germline V gene. The CDR3 here is CASKSTGSLSGNTIYF. The CDR3 coding sequence is TGTGCCAGCAAGAGTACAGGGTCCCTCTCTGGAAACACCATATATTTT.

The rearrangement links TRBV7-6 to TRBJ1-1, with a possible D match to TRBD1 (5 bases). The CDR3 has 13 residues. Trimming removed 2 bases at V and 4 bases at J, with 8 bases between. Germline assignment: CDR1 SGHVS and CDR2 FNYEAQ. The DNA of the CDR3 is TGTGCCAGCAGCTTATCCGGGGGCACTGAAGCTTTCTTT. Translated, it gives CASSLSGGTEAFF.

This sequence joins TRBV7-6 and TRBJ2-1; D not certain. Trimming stripped 1 base from V and 2 bases from J, with 9 bases between. The CDR3 covers 15 residues. The V gene's germline CDR1 is SGHVS and CDR2 FNYEAQ. The CDR3 protein is CASSLEAAPYNEQFF. The CDR3 nucleotides read TGTGCCAGCAGCTTAGAGGCCGCCCCCTACAATGAGCAGTTCTTC.

V usage is TRBV18 and J usage is TRBJ1-2; 7 bases align to TRBD1. The V segment lost 6 bases and the J segment 1 base; nucleotides outside the gene matches: 5. The CDR3 length is 14 residues. Germline assignment: CDR1 KGHSH and CDR2 LQKENI. Here the CDR3 DNA reads TGTGCCAGCTCTTTTGGACAGGATAACTATGGCTACACCTTC. As protein: CASSFGQDNYGYTF. Filled out from reference TRBV18 and TRBJ1-2, the complete variable domain reads NAGVMQNPRHLVRRRGQEARLRCSPMKGHSHVYWYRQLPEEGLKFMVYLQKENIIDESGMPKERFSAEFPKEGPSILRIQQVVRGDSAAYFCASSFGQDNYGYTFGSGTRLTVV.

The chain carries TRBV29-1 and TRBJ1-4; D is uncertain. With 8 bases removed from V and 11 bases from J, the gap between germline ends came to 12 bases. The CDR3 is made up of 10 amino acids. Germline values: CDR1 SQVTM, CDR2 ANQGSEA. This CDR3 is CSFSFSKLFF. In nucleotides, the CDR3 is TGCAGCTTCAGTTTCAGCAAACTGTTTTTT.

This clone was detected only a few times. V and J are TRBV11-3 and TRBJ2-5, with D possibly being TRBD1 (7 bases). Trimming took off 5 bases at V and 5 bases at J, with 18 bases between the two ends. Germline V lookup: CDR1 SGHNT, CDR2 YENEEA. The CDR3 runs 15 residues. CDR3 DNA sequence: TGTGCCAGCAGCCTGGGGCAGGGGGGCCGTGAGACCCAGTACTTC. It encodes CASSLGQGGRETQYF.

This clone was recorded only once. V and J are TRBV19 and TRBJ2-7; a possible D gene is TRBD2 (6 bases). This CDR3 is built from 14 residues. V was shortened by 11 bases and J by 0 bases, with 17 bases between the two germline ends. CDR1 LNHDA and CDR2 SQIVND come from the germline V gene (reference sequence). The CDR3 DNA reads as TGTGCCTCATCCGGGGGACGGGGCTCCTACGAGCAGTACTTC. This sequence encodes CASSGGRGSYEQYF.

The chain has TRBV7-9 and TRBJ2-1, with D maybe TRBD2 (7 bases). Trimming stripped 4 bases from V and 4 bases from J, with 26 bases between. Germline CDR1 and CDR2: SEHNR and FQNEAQ (reference sequence). The CDR3 has 19 amino acids. The CDR3 DNA reads TGTGCCAGCAGCTCCCTCCGTGGCTCCACCGGGGGGCAATACAATGAGCAGTTCTTC. Translating it yields CASSSLRGSTGGQYNEQFF.

The chain links TRBV19 to TRBJ1-4; 9 bases align to TRBD1. Trimming at V came to 4 bases and at J to 5 bases, leaving 5 bases not matched to a gene. Germline CDR1 LNHDA, CDR2 SQIVND (reference sequence). This CDR3 has 15 amino acids. CDR3 amino acids: CASSTTGGLNEKLFF. The CDR3 DNA reads as TGTGCCAGTAGTACGACAGGGGGTTTGAATGAAAAACTGTTTTTT.

The rearrangement joins TRBV29-1 to TRBJ2-1; maybe TRBD2 (7 bases). Trimming removed 8 bases from V and 0 bases from J, with 17 bases in between. The CDR3 contains 15 residues. Germline loops: CDR1 SQVTM, CDR2 ANQGSEA. The CDR3 nucleotides read TGCAGCCCCACAGCGGCGGGGGCCTCCTACAATGAGCAGTTCTTC. As protein: CSPTAAGASYNEQFF.

This clone came up once. The V call is TRBV6-1, the J call TRBJ1-2, with D perhaps TRBD1 (5 bases). The CDR3 covers 12 residues. Trimming shortened V by 7 bases and J by 6 bases, and 12 bases separated the two germline ends. Germline CDR1 reads MNHNS; CDR2 reads SASEGT. The CDR3 DNA reads as TGTGCCAGCAAGCAGGGAAGCAATGGCTACACCTTC. Translating gives CASKQGSNGYTF.

The chain has TRBV6-1 and TRBJ2-7, with D unclear. In germline, CDR1 is MNHNS, CDR2 SASEGT. Trimming removed 6 bases at V and 5 bases at J, with 17 bases between. The CDR3 is 14 amino acids. The CDR3: CASSKTGYGNEQYF. The CDR3 coding sequence is TGTGCCAGCAGCAAGACCGGGTATGGCAACGAGCAGTACTTC.

The gene calls are TRBV5-1 and TRBJ1-4; a possible D gene is TRBD1 (6 bases). Deletions cut 4 bases from V and 13 bases from J, with 14 bases between. The CDR3 spans 12 residues. CDR1 and CDR2 (germline): SGHRS, YFSETQ. The CDR3 nucleotides are TGCGCCAGCAGCCCTAGGGGGGCGGGACTGTTTTTT. Its protein product is CASSPRGAGLFF. Variable domain in full (rest from reference TRBV5-1 and TRBJ1-4): KAGVTQTPRYLIKTRGQQVTLSCSPISGHRSVSWYQQTPGQGLQFLFEYFSETQRNKGNFPGRFSGRQFSNSRSEMNVSTLELGDSALYLCASSPRGAGLFFGSGTQLSVL.

V gene TRBV6-6 combines with J gene TRBJ2-3; D possibly corresponds to TRBD2 (6 bases). The CDR3 extends over 14 amino acids. Germline V gene lookup returns CDR1 MNHNY and CDR2 SVGAGI (reference sequence). V lost 6 bases and J lost 1, with 11 bases in between. The CDR3 protein is CASRRGGGTDTQYF. In DNA form, the CDR3 reads TGTGCCAGCAGGAGGGGCGGGGGCACAGATACGCAGTATTTT.

The genes are TRBV28 and TRBJ1-5; D unresolved. Trimming took 8 bases from V and 4 from J, leaving 12 bases between them. The germline gives CDR1 MDHEN, CDR2 SYDVKM. This CDR3 is built from 13 residues. The CDR3: CASQSSRNQPQHF. CDR3 DNA sequence: TGTGCCAGCCAATCCTCCAGAAATCAGCCCCAGCATTTT.

Worth noting for this clone: Mismatch with germline at one junction end may stem from a read error. The rearrangement uses TRBV30 and TRBJ2-7, with a possible D match to TRBD2 (5 bases). Germline V gene sequence: CDR1 GTSNPN, CDR2 SVGIG (reference sequence). CDR3 size: 10 residues. DNA for the CDR3: TGTGCCTGGGGCGGGCCGATAAGAAGCTTC. This encodes CAWGGPIRSF.